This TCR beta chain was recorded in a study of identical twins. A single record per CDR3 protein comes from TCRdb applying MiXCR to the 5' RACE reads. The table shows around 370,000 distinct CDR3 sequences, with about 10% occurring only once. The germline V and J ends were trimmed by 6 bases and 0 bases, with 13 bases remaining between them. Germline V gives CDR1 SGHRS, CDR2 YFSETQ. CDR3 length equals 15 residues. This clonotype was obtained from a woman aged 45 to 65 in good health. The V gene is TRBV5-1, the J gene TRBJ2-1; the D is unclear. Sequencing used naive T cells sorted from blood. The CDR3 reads CASKKEASSYNEQFF. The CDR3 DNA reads TGCGCCAGCAAAAAAGAGGCTAGCTCCTACAATGAGCAGTTCTTC.